The 8 T cell receptor beta chains given below trace back to one sample, sequenced in a study of cytomegalovirus exposure and HLA in healthy donors. The study ran its PCR with 60 Vbeta and 13 Jbeta primers. Clones were read by immunoSEQ multiplex PCR, and TCRdb kept only the in-frame ones, dropping some. This table holds 200,000 to 250,000 clones, approximately 80% found once. Sequencing was carried out using PBMCs. Receptors originate from a male donor in good health and CMV-seronegative.

In its sample, this clone was seen once. The gene calls are TRBV19 and TRBJ1-1; 7 nucleotides align to TRBD1. CDR3 length equals 17 residues. V lost 0 bases to trimming and J lost 0 bases; unmatched junction nucleotides: 7. In germline, CDR1 is LNHDA, CDR2 SQIVND (reference sequence). The chain's CDR3 is CASSIDGSTGMNTEAFF. In nucleotides, the CDR3 is TGTGCCAGTAGTATAGATGGGTCGACAGGGATGAACACTGAAGCTTTCTTT.

This chain links TRBV29-1 with TRBJ2-7, with TRBD1 matching 9 bases. The germline CDR1 and CDR2 sequences are SQVTM and ANQGSEA. The V and J ends lost 6 bases and 4 bases, in that order; junction bases with no gene match: 7. CDR3 length equals 13 residues. DNA of the CDR3: TGCAGCGTCCGGCGACAGGGGGTTTACGAGCAGTACTTC. Amino acid sequence: CSVRRQGVYEQYF.

The V and J genes are TRBV28 and TRBJ1-2; D remains ambiguous. Per the germline V gene, CDR1 is MDHEN and CDR2 is SYDVKM. This CDR3 has 11 residues. Deletions cut 6 bases from V and 8 bases from J, with 10 bases between. DNA of the CDR3: TGTGCCAGCAGGAGTTCGCGCGGCTACACCTTC. It encodes CASRSSRGYTF.

This clone was counted only a few times. This chain connects TRBV7-2 to TRBJ1-4; D not resolved. V was trimmed by 3 bases and J by 0 bases, leaving 5 bases between them. There are 14 residues in the CDR3. Germline V gene sequence: CDR1 SGHTA, CDR2 FQGNSA. CDR3 loop: CASSFGATNEKLFF. The CDR3 nucleotides read TGTGCCAGCAGCTTCGGGGCAACTAATGAAAAACTGTTTTTT. Drawing the rest from reference TRBV7-2 and TRBJ1-4, the complete variable domain is GAGVSQSPSNKVTEKGKDVELRCDPISGHTALYWYRQSLGQGLEFLIYFQGNSAPDKSGLPSDRFSAERTGGSVSTLTIQRTQQEDSAVYLCASSFGATNEKLFFGSGTQLSVL.

The rearrangement uses TRBV7-9 and TRBJ2-7; D is possibly TRBD1 (6 bases). There are 16 residues in the CDR3. The V gene's germline CDR1 is SEHNR and CDR2 FQNEAQ (reference sequence). Trimming cost V 5 bases and J 1 base, with 18 bases left between them. The CDR3 is CASSRTPGHRSYEQYF. In DNA, the CDR3 is TGTGCCAGCAGCCGAACACCGGGACACAGATCCTACGAGCAGTACTTC.

V usage is TRBV7-3 and J usage is TRBJ2-3, with 8 nucleotides matching TRBD2. The germline V gene has CDR1 SGHTA and CDR2 FQGTGA. The trim removed 11 bases at V and 4 bases at J, leaving 11 bases unmatched. The CDR3 spans 14 residues. This CDR3 reads CARGGGRRADTQYF. The CDR3 DNA follows: TGTGCCCGGGGGGGCGGGAGGCGGGCAGATACGCAGTATTTT.

J is TRBJ2-5 and V is TRBV6-1; D possibly corresponds to TRBD1 (6 bases). V lost 9 bases and J lost 5, with 10 bases in between. CDR3 length: 11 amino acids. Germline assignment: CDR1 MNHNS and CDR2 SASEGT. CDR3 amino acids: CASGRGETQYF. The CDR3 DNA follows: TGTGCCAGTGGTAGGGGGGAGACCCAGTACTTC.

V gene TRBV5-4 combines with J gene TRBJ2-7, with TRBD2 identical over 7 bases. With V trimmed by 4 bases and J by 5 bases, 15 bases remained unmatched. Per germline, CDR1 SGHNT and CDR2 YYREEE (reference sequence). The CDR3 is made up of 16 amino acids. The CDR3 DNA follows: TGTGCCAGCAGCGATGGGGGGGAGGGCCCTCGGGACGAGCAGTACTTC. Its translation is CASSDGGEGPRDEQYF.